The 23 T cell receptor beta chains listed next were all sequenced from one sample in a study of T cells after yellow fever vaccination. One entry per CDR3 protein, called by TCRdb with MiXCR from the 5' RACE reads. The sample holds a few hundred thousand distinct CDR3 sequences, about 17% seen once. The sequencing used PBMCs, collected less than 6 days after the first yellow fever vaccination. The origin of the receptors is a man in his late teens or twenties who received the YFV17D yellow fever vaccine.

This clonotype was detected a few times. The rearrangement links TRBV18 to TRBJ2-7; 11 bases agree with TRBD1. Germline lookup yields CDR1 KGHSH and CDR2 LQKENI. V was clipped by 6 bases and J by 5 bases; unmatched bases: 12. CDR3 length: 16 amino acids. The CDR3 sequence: CASSDVGQGARNEQYV. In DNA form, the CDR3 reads TGTGCCAGCTCCGACGTAGGACAGGGGGCTAGGAACGAGCAGTACGTC.

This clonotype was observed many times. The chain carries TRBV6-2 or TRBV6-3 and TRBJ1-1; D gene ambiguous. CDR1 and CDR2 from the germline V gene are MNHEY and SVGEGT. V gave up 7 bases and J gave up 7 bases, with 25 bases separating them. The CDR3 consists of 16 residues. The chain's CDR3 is CASTSLGAYTKGEAFF. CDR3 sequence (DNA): TGTGCCAGCACGTCACTGGGCGCCTACACAAAGGGTGAAGCTTTCTTT.

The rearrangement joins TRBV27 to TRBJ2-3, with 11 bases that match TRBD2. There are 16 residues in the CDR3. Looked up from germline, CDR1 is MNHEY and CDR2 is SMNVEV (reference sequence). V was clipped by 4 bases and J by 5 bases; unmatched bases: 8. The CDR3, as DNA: TGTGCCAGCAGTTATATAGCGGGGGGGCAGGGAGATACGCAGTATTTT. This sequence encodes CASSYIAGGQGDTQYF.

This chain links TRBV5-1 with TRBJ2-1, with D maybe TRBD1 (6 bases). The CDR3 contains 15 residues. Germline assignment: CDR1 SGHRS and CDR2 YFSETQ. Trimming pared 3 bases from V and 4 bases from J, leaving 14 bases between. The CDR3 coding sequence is TGCGCCAGCAGCTCCGGGACACCCACTTACAATGAGCAGTTCTTC. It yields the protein CASSSGTPTYNEQFF.

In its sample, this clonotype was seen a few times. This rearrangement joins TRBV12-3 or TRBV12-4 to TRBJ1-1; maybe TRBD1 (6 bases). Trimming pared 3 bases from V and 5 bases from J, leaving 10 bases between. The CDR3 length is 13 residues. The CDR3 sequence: CASSFGGRTEAFF. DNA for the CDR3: TGTGCCAGCAGTTTCGGGGGCAGAACTGAAGCTTTCTTT.

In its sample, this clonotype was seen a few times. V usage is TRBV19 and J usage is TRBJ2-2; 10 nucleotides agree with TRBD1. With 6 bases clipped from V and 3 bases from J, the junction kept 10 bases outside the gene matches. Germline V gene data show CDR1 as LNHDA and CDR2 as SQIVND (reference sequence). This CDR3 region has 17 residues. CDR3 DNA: TGTGCCAGTAGCCCGGACCAGGACAGGGGGGACACCGGGGAGCTGTTTTTT. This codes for CASSPDQDRGDTGELFF.

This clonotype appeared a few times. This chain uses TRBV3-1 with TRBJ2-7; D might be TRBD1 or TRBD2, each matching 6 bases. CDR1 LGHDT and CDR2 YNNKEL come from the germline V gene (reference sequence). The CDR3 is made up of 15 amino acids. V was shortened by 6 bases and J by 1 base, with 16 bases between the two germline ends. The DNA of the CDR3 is TGTGCCAGCAGGCGCGGGGCAGGGGATTCCTACGAGCAGTACTTC. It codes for CASRRGAGDSYEQYF.

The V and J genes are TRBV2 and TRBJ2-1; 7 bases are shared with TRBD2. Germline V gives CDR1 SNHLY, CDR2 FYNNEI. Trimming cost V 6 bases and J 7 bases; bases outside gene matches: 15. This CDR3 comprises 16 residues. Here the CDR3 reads CASSAAARGVSNEQFF. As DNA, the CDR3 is TGTGCCAGCAGCGCGGCTGCCCGGGGGGTTTCGAATGAGCAGTTCTTC.

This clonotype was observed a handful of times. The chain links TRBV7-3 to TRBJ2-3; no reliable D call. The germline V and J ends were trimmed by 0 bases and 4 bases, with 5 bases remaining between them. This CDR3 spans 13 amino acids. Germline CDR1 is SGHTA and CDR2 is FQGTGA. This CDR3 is CASSLTYSDTQYF. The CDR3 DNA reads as TGTGCCAGCAGCTTAACGTATTCAGATACGCAGTATTTT.

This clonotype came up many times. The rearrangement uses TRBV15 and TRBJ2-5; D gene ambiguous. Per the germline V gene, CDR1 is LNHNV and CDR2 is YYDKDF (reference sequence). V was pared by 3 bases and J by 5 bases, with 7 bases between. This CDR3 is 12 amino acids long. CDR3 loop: CATSRGWETQYF. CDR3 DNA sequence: TGTGCCACCAGCAGGGGGTGGGAGACCCAGTACTTC.

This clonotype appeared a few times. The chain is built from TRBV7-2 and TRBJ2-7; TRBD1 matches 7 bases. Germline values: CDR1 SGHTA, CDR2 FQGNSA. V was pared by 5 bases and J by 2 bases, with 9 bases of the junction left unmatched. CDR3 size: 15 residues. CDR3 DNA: TGTGCCAGCAGCCTCCGCCGAGACAGGGCCTACGAGCAGTACTTC. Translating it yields CASSLRRDRAYEQYF.

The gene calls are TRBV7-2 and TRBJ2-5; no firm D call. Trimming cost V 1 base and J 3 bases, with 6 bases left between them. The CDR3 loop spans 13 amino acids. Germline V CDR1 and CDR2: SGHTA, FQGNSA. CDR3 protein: CASSLELEETQYF. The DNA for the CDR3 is TGTGCCAGCAGCTTAGAACTGGAAGAGACCCAGTACTTC.

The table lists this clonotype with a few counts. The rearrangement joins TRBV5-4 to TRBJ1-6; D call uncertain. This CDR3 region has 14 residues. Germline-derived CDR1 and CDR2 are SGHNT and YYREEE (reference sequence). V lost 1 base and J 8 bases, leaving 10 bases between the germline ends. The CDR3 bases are TGTGCCAGCAGCTTGTGGCAGGCCGATTCACCCCTCCACTTT. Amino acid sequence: CASSLWQADSPLHF.

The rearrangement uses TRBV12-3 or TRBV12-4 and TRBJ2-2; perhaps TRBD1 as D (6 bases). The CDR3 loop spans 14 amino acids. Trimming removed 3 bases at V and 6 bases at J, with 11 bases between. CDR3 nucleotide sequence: TGTGCCAGCAGTTTTCTGGGGGCAGCCGGGGAGCTGTTTTTT. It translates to CASSFLGAAGELFF.

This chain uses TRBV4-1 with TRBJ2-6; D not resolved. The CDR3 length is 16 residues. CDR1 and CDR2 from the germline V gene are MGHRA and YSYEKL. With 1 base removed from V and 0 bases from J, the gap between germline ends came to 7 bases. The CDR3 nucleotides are TGCGCCAGCAGCCAAGTCGGAGACTCTGGGGCCAACGTCCTGACTTTC. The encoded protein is CASSQVGDSGANVLTF.

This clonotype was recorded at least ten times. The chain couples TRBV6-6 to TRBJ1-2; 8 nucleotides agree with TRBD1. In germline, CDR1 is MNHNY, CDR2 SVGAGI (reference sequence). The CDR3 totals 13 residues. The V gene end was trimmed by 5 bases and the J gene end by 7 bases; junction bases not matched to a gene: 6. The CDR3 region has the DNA TGTGCCAGCAGTCCCACAGGGGGAGTTGGCTACACCTTC. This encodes CASSPTGGVGYTF.

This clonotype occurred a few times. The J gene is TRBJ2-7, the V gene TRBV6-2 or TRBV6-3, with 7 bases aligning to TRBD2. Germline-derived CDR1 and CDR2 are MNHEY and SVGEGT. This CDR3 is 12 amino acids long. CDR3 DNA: TGTGCCAGCGGAGACAACCGGGACTACATGAACGTC. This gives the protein CASGDNRDYMNV.

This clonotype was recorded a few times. The CDR3 nucleotides are TGTGCCAGCAGCCAAGTTACGGACCAAGAGACCCAGTACTTC. This sequence encodes CASSQVTDQETQYF. This sequence joins TRBV4-2 and TRBJ2-5, with D hard to call. CDR1 and CDR2 from the germline V gene are LGHNA and YNFKEQ. The V end was cut by 1 base, the J end by 0 bases, with 6 bases between. The CDR3 consists of 14 residues.

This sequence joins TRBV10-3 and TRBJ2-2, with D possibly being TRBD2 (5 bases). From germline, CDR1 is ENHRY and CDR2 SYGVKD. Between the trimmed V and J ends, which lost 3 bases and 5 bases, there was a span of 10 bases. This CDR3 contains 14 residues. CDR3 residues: CAISDGELTGELFF. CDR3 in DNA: TGTGCCATCAGTGACGGGGAATTGACCGGGGAGCTGTTTTTT.

In nucleotides, the CDR3 is TGTGCCAGCTCACCGCTGGACCGTAGCTCCTACAATGAGCAGTTCTTC. It specifies CASSPLDRSSYNEQFF. The chain employs TRBV18 and TRBJ2-1; D uncertain. V gave up 3 bases and J gave up 0 bases, with 12 bases separating them. This CDR3 contains 16 residues. Germline V lookup: CDR1 KGHSH, CDR2 LQKENI.

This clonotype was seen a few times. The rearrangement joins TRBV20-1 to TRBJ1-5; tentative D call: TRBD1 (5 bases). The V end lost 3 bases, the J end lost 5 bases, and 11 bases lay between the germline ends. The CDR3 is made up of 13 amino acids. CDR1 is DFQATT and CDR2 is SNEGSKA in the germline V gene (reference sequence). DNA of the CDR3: TGCAGTGCTAGGGCGCAGGGAGATCAGCCCCAGCATTTT. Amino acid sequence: CSARAQGDQPQHF.

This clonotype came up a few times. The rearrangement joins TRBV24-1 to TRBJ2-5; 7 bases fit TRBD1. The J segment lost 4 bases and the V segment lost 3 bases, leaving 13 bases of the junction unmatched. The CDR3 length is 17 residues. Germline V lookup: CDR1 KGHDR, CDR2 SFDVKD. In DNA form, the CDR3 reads TGTGCCACCAGTGATCCCTTCGGACGGTCAGGGGGAGAGACCCAGTACTTC. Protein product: CATSDPFGRSGGETQYF.

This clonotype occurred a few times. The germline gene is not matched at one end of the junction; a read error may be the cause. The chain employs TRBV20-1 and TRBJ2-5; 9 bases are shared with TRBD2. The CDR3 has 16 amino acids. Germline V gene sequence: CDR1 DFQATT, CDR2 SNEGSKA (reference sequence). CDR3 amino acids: CSARDQLAGYQETQYF. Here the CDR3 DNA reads TGCAGTGCAAGAGATCAGCTAGCGGGGTATCAAGAGACCCAGTACTTC.